This TCR beta chain appears in the sequencing data of a study of T cells after somatic rescue of genetic block. Sequenced by immunoSEQ multiplex PCR; TCRdb stores in-frame clones only, minus some. The table has 14,000 to 15,000 clones, roughly two thirds seen once; the top ten hold approximately 15%. The CDR3 has 12 amino acids. Between the trimmed V and J ends, which lost 0 bases and 15 bases, there was a span of 12 bases. From germline, CDR1 is SGHTA and CDR2 FQGNSA. The chain combines TRBV7-2 with TRBJ2-1; the D gene is possibly TRBD2 (7 bases). The TCR comes from a boy younger than 18. The sequenced sample consisted of peripheral blood mononuclear cells (PBMCs). In DNA, the CDR3 is TGTGCCAGCAGCTTAGCCTCAAGGGGGGGGTTCTTC. This sequence encodes CASSLASRGGFF.